This TCR beta chain was recorded in a study of T cell responses to AZD1222 COVID-19 vaccine. Points from the study as a whole: Sampling that yielded the repertoires occurred only after the peak T cell response. Unmutated variant regions are reportedly targeted by nearly half of spike-specific TCRs.

A word on this clone: The antigen is unknown.

The method was immunoSEQ multiplex PCR; TCRdb's version includes in-frame clones alone and lacks a portion of them. The repertoire consists of around 92,000 clones, with roughly nine tenths occurring once and the leading ten covering less than 8%. The CDR3 contains 19 residues. Germline-derived CDR1 and CDR2 are SGHVS and FNYEAQ. V lost 3 bases to trimming and J lost 7 bases; unmatched junction nucleotides: 13. Source: peripheral blood, taken on day 0 of AZD1222 vaccination. The receptor was isolated from an adult in good health. This rearrangement joins TRBV7-6 to TRBJ2-4, with 15 bases identical to TRBD2. The CDR3 loop is CASSFPPHGTSGRLNIQYF. The CDR3 DNA reads as TGTGCCAGCAGCTTCCCACCCCACGGGACTAGCGGGAGGTTGAACATTCAGTACTTC.